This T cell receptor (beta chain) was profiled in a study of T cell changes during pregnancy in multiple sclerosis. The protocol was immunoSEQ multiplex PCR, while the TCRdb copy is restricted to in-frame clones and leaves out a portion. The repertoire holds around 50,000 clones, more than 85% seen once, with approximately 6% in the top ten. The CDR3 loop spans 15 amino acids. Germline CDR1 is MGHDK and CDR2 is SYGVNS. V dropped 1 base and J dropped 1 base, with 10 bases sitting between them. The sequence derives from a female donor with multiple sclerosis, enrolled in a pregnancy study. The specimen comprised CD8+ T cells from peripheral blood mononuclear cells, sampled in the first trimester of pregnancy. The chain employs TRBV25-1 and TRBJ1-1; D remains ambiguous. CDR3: CASSEFRGSNTEAFF. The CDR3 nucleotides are TGTGCCAGCAGTGAATTTCGAGGATCGAACACTGAAGCTTTCTTT.